This T cell receptor beta chain emerged from a study of cytomegalovirus exposure and HLA in healthy donors. Findings and limits, study-wide: Confirmation was obtained in vitro that a few CMV-associated chains are specific for CMV antigens. Presence/absence comparisons presumed near-even sequencing depth among donors.

Germline CDR1 reads LGHNA; CDR2 reads YNFKEQ. CDR3 size: 16 residues. The V segment lost 2 bases and the J segment 6 bases; nucleotides outside the gene matches: 11. As regards this clone: Its antigen is unidentified.

The PCR used 60 Vbeta and 13 Jbeta primers. Using immunoSEQ multiplex PCR, the repertoire was profiled, and TCRdb retains in-frame clones only, with some absent. The sample lists 250,000 or so clones; around nine tenths were seen once. This chain uses TRBV4-2 with TRBJ1-2, with 8 bases matching TRBD1. The receptor comes from a girl aged 2 to 9 in good health and CMV-seronegative. The sequenced sample was PBMCs. For the CDR3, the DNA is TGTGCCAGCAGCCAACCTCCCTCCAGGGGGCGAAATGGCTACACCTTC. This translates into CASSQPPSRGRNGYTF.